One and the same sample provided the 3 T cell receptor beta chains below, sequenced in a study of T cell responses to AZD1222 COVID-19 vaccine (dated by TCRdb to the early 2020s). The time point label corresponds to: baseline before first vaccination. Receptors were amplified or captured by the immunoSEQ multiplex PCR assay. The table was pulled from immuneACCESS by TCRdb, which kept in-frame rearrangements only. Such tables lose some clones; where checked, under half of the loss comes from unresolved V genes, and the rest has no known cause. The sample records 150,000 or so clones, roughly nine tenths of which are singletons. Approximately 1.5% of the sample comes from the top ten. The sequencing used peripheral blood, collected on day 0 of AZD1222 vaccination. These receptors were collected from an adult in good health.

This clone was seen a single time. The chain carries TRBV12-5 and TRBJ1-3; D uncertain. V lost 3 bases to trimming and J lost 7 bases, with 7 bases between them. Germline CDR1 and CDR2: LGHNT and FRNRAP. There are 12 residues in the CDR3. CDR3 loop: CASGFERNTIYF. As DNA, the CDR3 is TGTGCTAGTGGTTTTGAAAGGAACACCATATATTTT.

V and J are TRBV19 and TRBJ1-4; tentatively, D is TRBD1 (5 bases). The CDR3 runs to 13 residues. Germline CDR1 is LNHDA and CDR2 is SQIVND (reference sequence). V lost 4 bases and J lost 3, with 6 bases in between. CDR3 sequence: CASSKGANEKLFF. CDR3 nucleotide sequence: TGTGCCAGTAGTAAAGGGGCTAATGAAAAACTGTTTTTT.

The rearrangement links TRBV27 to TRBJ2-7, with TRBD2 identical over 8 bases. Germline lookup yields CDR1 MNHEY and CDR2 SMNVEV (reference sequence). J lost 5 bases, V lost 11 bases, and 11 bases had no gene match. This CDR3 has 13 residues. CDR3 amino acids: CASEGRGADEQYF. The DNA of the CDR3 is TGTGCCTCGGAGGGGCGGGGGGCCGACGAGCAGTACTTC.